These 13 T cell receptor beta chains originate from one sample sequenced in a study of OX40 agonist ivuxolimab in advanced cancers. Generated by immunoSEQ multiplex PCR, the TCRdb table keeps only in-frame clones and is missing some. The sample lists 15,000 to 20,000 clones, around 83% occurring once. The sample in question was CD4+ or CD8+ T cells sorted from blood, obtained in a trial of the OX40 agonist ivuxolimab. The source is an adult with an advanced solid tumor such as melanoma, head and neck, liver or kidney cancer.

This clone was observed a single time. The chain couples TRBV10-3 to TRBJ1-1, with D possibly matching TRBD1 (5 bases). The CDR3 is made up of 15 amino acids. Trimming took 0 bases from V and 5 from J, leaving 13 bases between them. Germline V gene lookup returns CDR1 ENHRY and CDR2 SYGVKD. The CDR3 spells CAISESDRGRTEAFF. In nucleotides, the CDR3 is TGTGCCATCAGTGAGTCTGACCGGGGGAGGACTGAAGCTTTCTTT.

This chain connects TRBV5-4 to TRBJ2-1, with D perhaps matching TRBD1 or TRBD2 (5 bases each). The V end lost 1 base, the J end lost 3 bases, and 8 bases lay between the germline ends. From germline, CDR1 is SGHNT and CDR2 YYREEE (reference sequence). This CDR3 spans 14 amino acids. CDR3 sequence reads: CASSLFGGYNEQFF. CDR3 DNA: TGTGCCAGCAGCTTGTTTGGGGGCTACAATGAGCAGTTCTTC.

The J gene is TRBJ2-2, the V gene TRBV5-8; TRBD2 matches 8 bases. Germline-derived CDR1 and CDR2 are SGHTS and YDEGEE. V lost 0 bases and J lost 4; bases outside the gene matches: 2. The CDR3 covers 15 residues. CDR3 loop: CASSLEAGVTGELFF. CDR3 DNA: TGTGCCAGCAGCTTGGAAGCGGGAGTCACCGGGGAGCTGTTTTTT.

The chain is built from TRBV6-5 and TRBJ2-7, with D maybe TRBD1 (5 bases). V was cut by 5 bases and J by 5 bases, with 16 bases left in between. Germline CDR1 MNHEY, CDR2 SVGAGI. CDR3 length: 14 amino acids. CDR3 bases: TGTGCCAGCAGTCCCCGGACACCGAAAAACGAGCAGTACTTC. This sequence encodes CASSPRTPKNEQYF.

The chain joins TRBV11-2 to TRBJ2-5; 9 nucleotides line up with TRBD1. J lost 8 bases, V lost 1 base, and 5 bases had no gene match. CDR1 SGHAT and CDR2 FQNNGV come from the germline V gene. The CDR3 extends over 14 amino acids. The CDR3 sequence: CASSLGGTGSTQYF. As DNA, the CDR3 is TGTGCCAGCAGCTTAGGAGGGACAGGGAGTACCCAGTACTTC. The full variable domain, rest sourced from reference TRBV11-2 and TRBJ2-5, is EAGVAQSPRYKIIEKRQSVAFWCNPISGHATLYWYQQILGQGPKLLIQFQNNGVVDDSQLPKDRFSAERLKGVDSTLKIQPAKLEDSAVYLCASSLGGTGSTQYFGPGTRLLVL.

This chain joins TRBV18 and TRBJ1-5; a possible D gene is TRBD1 (6 bases). Germline V lookup: CDR1 KGHSH, CDR2 LQKENI. The length of the CDR3 is 13 residues. The ends were cut back, 5 bases at V and 6 bases at J, with 11 bases in the middle. CDR3: CASSDTGTQPQHF. In DNA form, the CDR3 reads TGTGCCAGCTCAGATACAGGGACTCAGCCCCAGCATTTT.

V gene TRBV7-8 combines with J gene TRBJ2-3; D is ambiguous. The length of the CDR3 is 14 residues. Trimming left V 2 bases short and J 4 bases short, with 10 bases between. Per germline, CDR1 SGHVS and CDR2 FQNEAQ. CDR3 protein: CASSLRGEADTQYF. The CDR3 DNA is TGTGCCAGCAGCTTACGAGGCGAGGCAGATACGCAGTATTTT. Drawing the rest from reference TRBV7-8 and TRBJ2-3, the complete variable domain is GAGVSQSPRYKVAKRGQDVALRCDPISGHVSLFWYQQALGQGPEFLTYFQNEAQLDKSGLPSDRFFAERPEGSVSTLKIQRTQQEDSAVYLCASSLRGEADTQYFGPGTRLTVL.

The V call is TRBV13, the J call TRBJ2-1, with 7 bases aligning to TRBD1. Germline-derived CDR1 and CDR2 are PRHDT and FYEKMQ (reference sequence). V gave up 3 bases and J gave up 1 base; unmatched junction bases: 12. The CDR3 extends over 18 amino acids. CDR3 region: CASSLLQGQRGSYNEQFF. As DNA, the CDR3 is TGTGCCAGCAGCTTGTTACAGGGGCAACGGGGATCCTACAATGAGCAGTTCTTC.

This clone was recorded only once. V usage is TRBV18 and J usage is TRBJ2-7, with a weak D call TRBD2 (5 bases). The CDR3 sequence is 11 residues long. From germline, CDR1 is KGHSH and CDR2 LQKENI. V was pared by 2 bases and J by 6 bases, with 5 bases between. The chain's CDR3 is CASSPAGEQYF. In DNA, the CDR3 is TGTGCCAGCTCACCAGCGGGCGAGCAGTACTTC. Drawing the rest from reference TRBV18 and TRBJ2-7, the complete variable domain is NAGVMQNPRHLVRRRGQEARLRCSPMKGHSHVYWYRQLPEEGLKFMVYLQKENIIDESGMPKERFSAEFPKEGPSILRIQQVVRGDSAAYFCASSPAGEQYFGPGTRLTVT.

This chain links TRBV10-3 with TRBJ1-1, with TRBD1 matching 7 bases. Germline V gives CDR1 ENHRY, CDR2 SYGVKD. After removal of 6 bases from V and 6 bases from J, the junction contained 10 bases not matched to a gene. CDR3 length: 14 amino acids. This CDR3 reads CAIRETGTGAEAFF. The CDR3 nucleotides read TGTGCCATCAGGGAGACAGGGACGGGTGCTGAAGCTTTCTTT.

The table lists this clone with a count of one. The chain uses TRBV28 and TRBJ1-2; TRBD1 is a possible D gene (5 bases). V was cut by 3 bases and J by 5 bases, with 16 bases left in between. The CDR3 spans 15 residues. Germline V gene data show CDR1 as MDHEN and CDR2 as SYDVKM. CDR3 protein: CASSLWGSRSYGYTF. In DNA form, the CDR3 reads TGTGCCAGCAGTTTGTGGGGGAGCAGAAGTTATGGCTACACCTTC.

The V and J genes are TRBV7-2 and TRBJ2-7, with D perhaps TRBD1 (6 bases). V was trimmed by 5 bases and J by 2 bases, leaving 16 bases between them. This CDR3 comprises 15 residues. The germline CDR1 and CDR2 sequences are SGHTA and FQGNSA. The CDR3 is CASSQGSGLTYEQYF. CDR3 coding DNA: TGTGCCAGCAGCCAGGGGTCAGGGCTTACCTACGAGCAGTACTTC. The whole variable domain, filled in from reference TRBV7-2 and TRBJ2-7, reads GAGVSQSPSNKVTEKGKDVELRCDPISGHTALYWYRQSLGQGLEFLIYFQGNSAPDKSGLPSDRFSAERTGGSVSTLTIQRTQQEDSAVYLCASSQGSGLTYEQYFGPGTRLTVT.

The J gene is TRBJ2-1, the V gene TRBV27; 11 bases line up with TRBD2. The germline V gene has CDR1 MNHEY and CDR2 SMNVEV (reference sequence). The V segment lost 6 bases and the J segment 10 bases; nucleotides outside the gene matches: 5. The CDR3 has 13 amino acids. The CDR3 DNA reads as TGTGCCAGCAGATTAGCGGGAGGGGACGAGCAGTTCTTC. It codes for CASRLAGGDEQFF.